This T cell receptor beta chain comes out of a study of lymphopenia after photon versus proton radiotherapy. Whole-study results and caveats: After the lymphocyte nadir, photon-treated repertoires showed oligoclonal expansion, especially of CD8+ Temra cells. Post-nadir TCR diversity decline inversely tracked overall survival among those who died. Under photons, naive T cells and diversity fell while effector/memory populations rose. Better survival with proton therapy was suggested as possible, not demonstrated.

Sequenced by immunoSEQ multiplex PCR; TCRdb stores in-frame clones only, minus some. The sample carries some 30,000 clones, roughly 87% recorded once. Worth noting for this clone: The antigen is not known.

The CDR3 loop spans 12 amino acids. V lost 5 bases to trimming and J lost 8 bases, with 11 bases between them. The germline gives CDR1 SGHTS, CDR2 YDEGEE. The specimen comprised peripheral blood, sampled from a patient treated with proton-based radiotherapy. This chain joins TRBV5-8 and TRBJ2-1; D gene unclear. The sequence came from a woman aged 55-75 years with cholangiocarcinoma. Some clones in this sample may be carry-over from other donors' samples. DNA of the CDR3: TGTGCCAGCAGATCTGACTTCGATGAGCAGTTCTTC. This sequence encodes CASRSDFDEQFF.